The TCR beta chain described here comes from a study of cytomegalovirus exposure and HLA in healthy donors listed by TCRdb under 2017. Looking at the study overall: An earlier analysis of several hundred of the donors reported more than 250 Gb of sequence data and roughly 110 million unique TCR beta sequences from about 200 million T cells. A later analysis re-analyzed previously published TCR beta repertoires from roughly 630 donors and added high-resolution HLA genotyping to study TCR occurrence patterns. Across 398 genotyped donors of the cohort, an average of about 200,000 unique TCR beta nucleotide sequences per donor were sequenced, and roughly a sixth of those sequences were non-productive. The study used immunosequencing to profile the T cell repertoires of several hundred subjects and linked those repertoires to cytomegalovirus serostatus. To predict cytomegalovirus infection status, the study brought together high-throughput TCR immunosequencing, statistical association of individual TCRs with disease status, and machine learning. The aim of the study was to test whether cataloging public T cell receptors could identify signatures of past pathogen exposure. An early release covering roughly 600 HLA-typed donors comprised about 300 gigabases of sequencing data and some 79 million unique TCR sequences. Donor age, sex, ethnicity and CMV serostatus were compiled alongside the repertoire data. Every discovery cohort repertoire had been produced on one sequencing platform. Typing coverage differed by locus: A, B, C, DRB1 and DQB1 were typed in about 629-630 donors, DQA1 in 500 to 550, DPA1 in 600 to 610, and DPB1 in 450 to 480. Among the roughly 370 genotyped donors, about 85% belonged to the genetic ancestry cluster associated with self-reported Caucasian donors. HLA typing covered class I and class II loci at four-digit resolution. In a later genetic analysis, genome-wide SNP genotypes for about 55% of the roughly 670 donors were used, and that subset was treated as a discovery cohort. Rather than using new phenotypic data, the later analysis identified candidate immune exposures from TCR beta sequences and from how often those sequences occurred across donors. In an earlier analysis of 500 to 650 of the donors, high-throughput TCR beta sequencing was used to judge whether each TCR beta V gene segment behaved as functional or pseudogenic. A handful of DR-DQ haplotypes were handled as single units for association and clustering because linkage in the cohort was strong. In addition to the first cohort of several hundred subjects, a separate validation cohort of approximately 120 different subjects was used.

The research as a whole found: According to a later analysis, TCR association rates differed among HLA loci, with DRB1 alleles showing the most associated TCRs and HLA-C alleles showing the fewest. At a false discovery rate of 0.05, a later analysis linked under 20,000 TCR beta sequences to specific HLA alleles. Broadly in line with IMGT annotations, most TCR beta V segments showed up in productive rearrangements about 87% or about 30% of the time in an earlier analysis of 450 to 600 of the donors. The cohort was sequenced for TCR beta chains only, and without alpha or paired-chain data the features that could be detected were limited. Around 16 rarely observed V segments, including chromosome 9 orphons, were excluded from the earlier analysis of approximately 500 of the donors because counts were too low. According to a later analysis, parvovirus B19, influenza, CMV and Epstein-Barr virus appeared linked to several top co-occurrence clusters. The classifier was reported to diagnose cytomegalovirus status with high specificity and sensitivity in both the original and validation cohorts. A further reported finding was that TCR beta sequences accurately predicted the HLA-A and HLA-B alleles for most subjects in the first cohort. A cluster of highly shared sequence variants was judged likely to represent a technical artifact of the sequencing pipeline. Presence/absence analyses assumed roughly uniform sequencing depth across donors, an assumption that may not hold. Because HLA typing was unavailable for some donors at each locus, only the typed subset was used in association tests. A later analysis found that most CMV-associated TCR beta chains appeared HLA-restricted, with HLA associations seemingly driven largely by CMV exposure. In a later genetic analysis, a missense DCLRE1C variant was associated with V-gene and J-gene trimming of TCR beta chains, and the association was replicated in an independent cohort. It was suggested by the authors that the approach could potentially be generalized to other disease states and immunological phenotypes. CMV serostatus was the only immune exposure information available for the cohort. Some IMGT-functional V segments, including TRBV6-2 and TRBV6-3, could not be distinguished by the 87-base-pair reads and were therefore excluded. Linkage disequilibrium might explain the correlated functional status among segregating V segments, but an unknown experimental factor could not be ruled out. When HLA alleles, especially DR and DQ, strongly co-occurred, attributing TCR associations to individual alleles was difficult. In vitro tests confirmed that a few of the cytomegalovirus-associated TCR beta chains recognize cytomegalovirus antigens. Most TCR sequences were observed very rarely across donors, whereas some public TCRs were present in many individuals. The study listed 164 TCR beta chains as associated with cytomegalovirus. Compared with the approximately 600-donor mean, donors in an Asian-associated ancestry cluster had fewer N-insertions in productive TCRs, according to a later genetic analysis. In a later analysis, HLA-associated TCR beta chains showed more clonal expansion and lower generation probabilities than non-associated chains that were equally common.

The protocol used for the library was the immunoSEQ multiplex PCR assay. For the multiplex PCR, a mixture combining 60 forward primers for TCR Vbeta segments and 13 reverse primers for TCR Jbeta segments was used. The CDR3 region of rearranged TCR beta genes was amplified from genomic DNA by a multiplex PCR assay. Amplified TCR beta libraries were sequenced as 87-base-pair reads on the Illumina HiSeq System. The original methods were these. A later analysis counted tens of millions of unique TCR beta chains across the 700 or so repertoires, and some 11 million of these chains were shared by at least two donors. To remove PCR and sequencing errors, raw reads were error-corrected and collapsed into unique sequences using a nearest-neighbor algorithm that merged closely related sequences. Alignment of CDR3 sequences to IMGT reference sequences was used to assign V, D and J gene segments. For a sequence to be retained, a match of at least six nucleotides to both a V gene segment and a J gene segment was required. A rearrangement was called productive if the CDR3 had no stop codons and remained in frame with V and J, and every other rearrangement was called non-productive. Following IMGT convention, CDR3 was defined as the stretch from the second conserved V-encoded cysteine to the conserved J-encoded phenylalanine. In an earlier analysis of more than 550 of the donors, sequences lacking an unambiguous match to a single V gene segment were excluded. In an earlier analysis of a few hundred of the donors, a V segment was called functional when productive rearrangements were above 56.7%, and segregating when the standard deviation between donors exceeded 5%. A statistical classification framework was built to diagnose cytomegalovirus status from the catalog of TCR beta chain sequences. In a later analysis, TCR nucleotide sequences were compared against IMGT/GENE-DB human TR gene sequences so that V and J genes could be assigned. The TCRdist pipeline was used in a later analysis to assign CDR3 sequences and most-parsimonious VDJ recombination scenarios. In a later analysis, every TCR beta chain was defined by the combination of its CDR3 amino acid sequence and its V-gene family, and reads without a unique V-gene family were dropped. In a later analysis, fewer than 650 highly shared, low-generation-probability nucleotide sequences were removed to address suspected cross-contamination and a sequencing artifact. In a later analysis, a clonal expansion index was calculated for each public chain from normalized within-repertoire ranks of inferred template counts. A later analysis computed generation probabilities with a VDJ recombination model fitted to out-of-frame rearrangements, and checked the results against IGoR. In a later analysis, TCR-TCR, TCR-HLA and TCR-CMV co-occurrence was scored with hypergeometric tests, and a repertoire-size bias correction was applied to TCR pairs. False discovery rates were estimated in a later analysis by permuting HLA or CMV assignments 20 times. In a later analysis, co-occurring TCRs were grouped using DBSCAN, and TCRdist sequence similarity was added for clustering within HLA-allele-positive subsets. Repertoires with fewer than 30,000 or more than 120,000 public chains, plus five repertoires with anomalous nucleotide sharing, were excluded from co-occurrence clustering. Here the immuneACCESS table is served through TCRdb, limited to in-frame sequences with V and J called. Missing clones are a known gap in these copies; in checked studies unresolved V genes cover under half, and the rest lacks a known reason. For V, J and clone size, that table is used; D and trimming come from the DNA. The table for this sample lists some 100,000 clones; just under 75% of them were counted only once. The ten largest clones capture around 2% of the sample.

Details on this clone: Its cognate antigen has yet to be identified. Base quality data are lacking; no much larger clone is found one base away.

The CDR3 covers 17 residues, taking in both the cysteine and the phenylalanine. Just the 51-base CDR3 DNA is kept, in frame starting at base 1. V is clipped by 1 base and J by 0 bases, and the sequence between their germline boundaries is 16 bases long. Sequences MNHEY (CDR1) and SMNVEV (CDR2) are obtained from the germline V gene (reference sequence). The cohort consisted of 670 or so healthy bone marrow donors. Cohort members were all nominally healthy when sampled, although unrecorded immune exposures were likely present. Of the 670 or so cohort members, about 270 had a positive CMV serostatus and about 350 had a negative one, while no CMV serostatus was recorded for the donor. A peripheral blood sample was collected from each donor, and TCR beta sequencing was performed on peripheral blood mononuclear cells. The Qiagen DNeasy Blood Extraction Kit was used to extract genomic DNA from the blood cell samples.

The V and J genes are TRBV27 and TRBJ2-7; the D gene is possibly TRBD2, with 6 bases matching. This TCR was recovered from a human donor in good health. Source material: PBMCs. In nucleotides, the sequence is TGTGCCAGCAGTTTATTAGGCGGGGCTTTAAGCTCCTACGAGCAGTACTTC. Its translation is CASSLLGGALSSYEQYF.